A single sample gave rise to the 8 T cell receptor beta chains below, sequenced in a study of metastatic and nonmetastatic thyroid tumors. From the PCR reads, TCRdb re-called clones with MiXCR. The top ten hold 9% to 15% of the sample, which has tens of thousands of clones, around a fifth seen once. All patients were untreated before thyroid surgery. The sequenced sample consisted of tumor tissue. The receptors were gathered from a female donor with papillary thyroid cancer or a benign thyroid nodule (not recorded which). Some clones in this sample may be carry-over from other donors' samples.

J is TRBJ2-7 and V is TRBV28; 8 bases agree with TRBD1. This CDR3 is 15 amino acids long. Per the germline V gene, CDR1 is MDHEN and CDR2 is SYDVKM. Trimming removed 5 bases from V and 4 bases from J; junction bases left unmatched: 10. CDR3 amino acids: CASSPPFQGAYEQYF. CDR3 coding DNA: TGTGCCAGCAGTCCCCCGTTCCAGGGGGCGTACGAGCAGTACTTC.

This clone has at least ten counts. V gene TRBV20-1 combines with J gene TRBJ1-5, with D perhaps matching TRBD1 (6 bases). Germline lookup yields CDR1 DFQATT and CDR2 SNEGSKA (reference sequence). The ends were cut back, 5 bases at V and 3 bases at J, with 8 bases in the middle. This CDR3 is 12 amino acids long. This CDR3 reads CSAGDNNQPQHF. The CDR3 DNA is TGCAGTGCTGGGGACAACAATCAGCCCCAGCATTTT.

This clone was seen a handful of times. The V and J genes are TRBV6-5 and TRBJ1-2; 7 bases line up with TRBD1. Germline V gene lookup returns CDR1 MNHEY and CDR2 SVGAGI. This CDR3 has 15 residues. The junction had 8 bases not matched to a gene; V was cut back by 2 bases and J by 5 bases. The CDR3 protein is CASSYGGTDLYGYTF. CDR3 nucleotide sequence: TGTGCCAGCAGTTACGGAGGGACAGACCTATATGGCTACACCTTC.

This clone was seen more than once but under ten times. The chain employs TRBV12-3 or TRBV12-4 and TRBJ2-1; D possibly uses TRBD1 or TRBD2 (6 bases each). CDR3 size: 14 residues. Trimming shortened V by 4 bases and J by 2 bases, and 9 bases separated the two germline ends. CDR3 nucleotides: TGTGCCAGCAGTTACGGGGGCCCCTACAATGAGCAGTTCTTC. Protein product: CASSYGGPYNEQFF.

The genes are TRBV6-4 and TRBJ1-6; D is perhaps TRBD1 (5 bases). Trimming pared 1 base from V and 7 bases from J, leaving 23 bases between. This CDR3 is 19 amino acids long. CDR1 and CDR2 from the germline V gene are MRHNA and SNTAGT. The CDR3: CASSDLQAGTWAENSPLHF. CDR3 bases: TGTGCCAGCAGTGACTTACAAGCGGGGACCTGGGCGGAAAATTCACCCCTCCACTTT.

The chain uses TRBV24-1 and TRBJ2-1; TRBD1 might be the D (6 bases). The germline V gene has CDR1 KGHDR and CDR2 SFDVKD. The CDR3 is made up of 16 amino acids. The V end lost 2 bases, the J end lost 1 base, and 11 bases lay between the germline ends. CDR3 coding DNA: TGTGCCACCAGTGATTCGGGACACCGATCCTACAATGAGCAGTTCTTC. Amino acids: CATSDSGHRSYNEQFF.

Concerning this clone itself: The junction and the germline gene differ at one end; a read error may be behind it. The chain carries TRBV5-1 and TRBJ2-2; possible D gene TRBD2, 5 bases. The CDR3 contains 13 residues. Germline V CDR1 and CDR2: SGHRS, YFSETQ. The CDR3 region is CASSLYATGEPFF. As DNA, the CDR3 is TGCGCCAGCAGCTTGTACGCCACCGGGGAGCCGTTTTTT.

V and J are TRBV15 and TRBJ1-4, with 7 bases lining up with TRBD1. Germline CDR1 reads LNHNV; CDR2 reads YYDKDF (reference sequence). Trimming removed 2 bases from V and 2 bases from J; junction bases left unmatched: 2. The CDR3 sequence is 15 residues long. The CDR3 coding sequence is TGTGCCACCAGCAGAAACAGGGGCACTAATGAAAAACTGTTTTTT. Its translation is CATSRNRGTNEKLFF. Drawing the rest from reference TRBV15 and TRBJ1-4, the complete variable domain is DAMVIQNPRYQVTQFGKPVTLSCSQTLNHNVMYWYQQKSSQAPKLLFHYYDKDFNNEADTPDNFQSRRPNTSFCFLDIRSPGLGDTAMYLCATSRNRGTNEKLFFGSGTQLSVL.